This T cell receptor beta chain appears in the sequencing data of a study of OX40 agonist ivuxolimab in advanced cancers. Study overall: Across the patients, intravenous ivuxolimab was delivered every 2 weeks at 0.01 to 10 mg/kg.

Assay used: immunoSEQ multiplex PCR; TCRdb lists only in-frame clones, some missing. The sample lists about 58,000 clones; over 80% were seen once. Autoimmune disease history or systemic immunosuppression led to patients being barred. Germline V gene data show CDR1 as SGDLS and CDR2 as YYNGEE. V dropped 4 bases and J dropped 0; count of bases not matched to a gene: 4. The CDR3 runs 17 residues. Sequenced here: CD4+ or CD8+ T cells sorted from blood, sampled in a trial of the OX40 agonist ivuxolimab. The chain is built from TRBV9 and TRBJ2-1, with 13 bases fitting TRBD2. The receptor was derived from an adult with an advanced solid tumor such as melanoma, head and neck, liver or kidney cancer. CDR3 amino acids: CASSLGLAGASYNEQFF. The CDR3 coding sequence is TGTGCCAGCAGCTTAGGACTAGCGGGGGCCTCCTACAATGAGCAGTTCTTC.